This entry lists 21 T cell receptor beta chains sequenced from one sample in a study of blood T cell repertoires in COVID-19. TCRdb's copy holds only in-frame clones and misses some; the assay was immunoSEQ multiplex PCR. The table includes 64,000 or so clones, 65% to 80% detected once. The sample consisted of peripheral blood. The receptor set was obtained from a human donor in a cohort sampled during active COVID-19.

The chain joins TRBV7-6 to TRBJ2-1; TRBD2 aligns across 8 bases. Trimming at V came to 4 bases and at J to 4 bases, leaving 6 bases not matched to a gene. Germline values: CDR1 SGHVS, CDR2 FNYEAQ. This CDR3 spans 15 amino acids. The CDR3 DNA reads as TGTGCCAGCAGCTCTACTAGCGGAGTATACAATGAGCAGTTCTTC. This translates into CASSSTSGVYNEQFF.

This CDR3 is CASSLTSGLRETQYF. CDR3 in DNA: TGCGCCAGCAGCTTGACCTCAGGGCTAAGGGAGACCCAGTACTTC. This sequence joins TRBV5-1 and TRBJ2-5, with a weak D call TRBD1 (5 bases). Germline values: CDR1 SGHRS, CDR2 YFSETQ. This CDR3 has 15 residues. V shed 1 base and J shed 5 bases, with 15 bases lying between them.

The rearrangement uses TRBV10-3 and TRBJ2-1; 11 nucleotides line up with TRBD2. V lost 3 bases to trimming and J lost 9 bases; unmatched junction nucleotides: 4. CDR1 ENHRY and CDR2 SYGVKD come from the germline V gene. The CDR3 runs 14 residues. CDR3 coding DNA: TGTGCCATCAGTGAACTAGCGGGAGACCTTGAGCAGTTCTTC. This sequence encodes CAISELAGDLEQFF.

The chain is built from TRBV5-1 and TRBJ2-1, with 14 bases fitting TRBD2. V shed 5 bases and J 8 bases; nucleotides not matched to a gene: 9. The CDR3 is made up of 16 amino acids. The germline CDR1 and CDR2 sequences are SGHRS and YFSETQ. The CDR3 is CASSNARLAGGDEQFF. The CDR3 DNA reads TGCGCCAGCAGTAACGCCCGACTAGCGGGAGGGGATGAGCAGTTCTTC.

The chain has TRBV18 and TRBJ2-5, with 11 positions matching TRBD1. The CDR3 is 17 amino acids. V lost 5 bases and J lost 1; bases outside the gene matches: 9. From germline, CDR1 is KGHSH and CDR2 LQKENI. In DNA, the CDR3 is TGTGCCAGCTCAGGGGATTCCGGGACAGGGGGCCAAGAGACCCAGTACTTC. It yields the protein CASSGDSGTGGQETQYF.

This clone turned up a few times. CDR3 amino acids: CASSASQGAELLTF. In nucleotides, the CDR3 is TGTGCCAGCTCAGCCTCGCAGGGGGCGGAGCTCCTGACTTTC. The chain combines TRBV18 with TRBJ2-6; TRBD1 agrees at 8 bases. The CDR3 runs 14 residues. With 5 bases clipped from V and 14 bases from J, the junction kept 11 bases outside the gene matches. Looked up from germline, CDR1 is KGHSH and CDR2 is LQKENI.

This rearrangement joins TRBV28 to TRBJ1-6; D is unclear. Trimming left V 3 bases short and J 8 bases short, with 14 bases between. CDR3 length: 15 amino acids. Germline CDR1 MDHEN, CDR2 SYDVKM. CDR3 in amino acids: CASSFGTDSDSPLHF. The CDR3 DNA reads TGTGCCAGCAGTTTTGGTACGGACTCCGATTCACCCCTCCACTTT.

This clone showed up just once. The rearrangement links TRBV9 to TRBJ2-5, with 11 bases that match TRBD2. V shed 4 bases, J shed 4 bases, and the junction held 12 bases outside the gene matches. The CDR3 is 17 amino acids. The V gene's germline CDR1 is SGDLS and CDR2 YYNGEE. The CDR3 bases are TGTGCCAGCAGCCAAGTCCGACTAGCGGGATCGGGAGAGACCCAGTACTTC. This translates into CASSQVRLAGSGETQYF.

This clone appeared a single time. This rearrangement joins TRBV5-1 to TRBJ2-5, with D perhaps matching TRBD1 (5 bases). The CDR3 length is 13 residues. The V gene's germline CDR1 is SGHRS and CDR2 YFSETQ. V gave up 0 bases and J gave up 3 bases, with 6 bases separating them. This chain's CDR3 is CASSLAREETQYF. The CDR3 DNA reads TGCGCCAGCAGCTTGGCCAGGGAAGAGACCCAGTACTTC.

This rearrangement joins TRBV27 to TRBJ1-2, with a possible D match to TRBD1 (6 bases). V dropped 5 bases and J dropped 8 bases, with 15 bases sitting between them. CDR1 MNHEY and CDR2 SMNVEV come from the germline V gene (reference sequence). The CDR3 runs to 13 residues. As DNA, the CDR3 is TGTGCCAGCAGTCCAGGACAGAAGATAGGCTACACCTTC. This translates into CASSPGQKIGYTF.

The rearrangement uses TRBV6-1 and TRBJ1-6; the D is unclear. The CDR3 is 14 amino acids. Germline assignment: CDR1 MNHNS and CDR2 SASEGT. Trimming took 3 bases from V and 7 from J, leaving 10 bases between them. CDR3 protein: CASSERVGNSPLHF. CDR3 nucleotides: TGTGCCAGCAGTGAGAGGGTTGGGAATTCACCCCTCCACTTT.

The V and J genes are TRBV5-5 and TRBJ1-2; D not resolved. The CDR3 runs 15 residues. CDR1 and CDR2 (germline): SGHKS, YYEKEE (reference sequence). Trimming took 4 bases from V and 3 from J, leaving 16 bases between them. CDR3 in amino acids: CASSPDILKDYGYTF. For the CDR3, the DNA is TGTGCCAGCAGCCCAGACATTCTCAAGGACTATGGCTACACCTTC.

In DNA, the CDR3 is TGTGCCAGCAGCTTAGACGGTCGGGGAATAACAGATACGCAGTATTTT. Translating it yields CASSLDGRGITDTQYF. The chain uses TRBV11-2 and TRBJ2-3, with a tentative D call TRBD2 (5 bases). V dropped 0 bases and J dropped 3 bases, with 13 bases sitting between them. The CDR3 is 16 residues long. Looked up from germline, CDR1 is SGHAT and CDR2 is FQNNGV.

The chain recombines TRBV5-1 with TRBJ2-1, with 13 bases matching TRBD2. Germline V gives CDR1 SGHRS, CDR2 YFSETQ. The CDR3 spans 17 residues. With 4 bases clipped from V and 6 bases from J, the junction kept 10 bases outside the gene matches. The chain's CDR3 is CASSLSLAGGPANEQFF. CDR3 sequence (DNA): TGCGCCAGCAGCCTATCACTAGCGGGAGGGCCAGCCAATGAGCAGTTCTTC. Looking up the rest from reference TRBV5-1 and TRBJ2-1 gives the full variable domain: KAGVTQTPRYLIKTRGQQVTLSCSPISGHRSVSWYQQTPGQGLQFLFEYFSETQRNKGNFPGRFSGRQFSNSRSEMNVSTLELGDSALYLCASSLSLAGGPANEQFFGPGTRLTVL.

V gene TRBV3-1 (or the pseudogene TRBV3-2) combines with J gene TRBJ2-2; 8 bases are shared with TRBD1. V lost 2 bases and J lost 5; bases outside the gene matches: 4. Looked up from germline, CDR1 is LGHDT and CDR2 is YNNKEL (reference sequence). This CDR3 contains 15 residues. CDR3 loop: CASSQMDRVTGELFF. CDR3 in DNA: TGTGCCAGCAGCCAAATGGACAGGGTTACCGGGGAGCTGTTTTTT.

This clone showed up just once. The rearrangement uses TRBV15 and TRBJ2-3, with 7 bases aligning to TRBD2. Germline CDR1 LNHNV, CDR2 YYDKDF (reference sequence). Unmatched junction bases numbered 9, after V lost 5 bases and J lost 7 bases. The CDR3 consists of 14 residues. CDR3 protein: CATSSGGSGNTQYF. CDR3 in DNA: TGTGCCACCAGCTCGGGCGGGAGTGGGAATACGCAGTATTTT.

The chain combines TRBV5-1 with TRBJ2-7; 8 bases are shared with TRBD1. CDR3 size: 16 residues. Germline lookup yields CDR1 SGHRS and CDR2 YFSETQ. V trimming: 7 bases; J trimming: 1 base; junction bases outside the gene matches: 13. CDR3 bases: TGCGCCAGCTCCTCAGGGGGCGTGGATTTATCCTACGAGCAGTACTTC. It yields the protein CASSSGGVDLSYEQYF.

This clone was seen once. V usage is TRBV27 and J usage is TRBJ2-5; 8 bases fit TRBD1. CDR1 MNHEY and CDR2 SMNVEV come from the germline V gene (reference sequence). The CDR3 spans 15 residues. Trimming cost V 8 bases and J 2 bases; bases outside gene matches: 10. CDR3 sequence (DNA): TGTGCCAGCCGTGTCAGGGGGCTAAGGCAAGAGACCCAGTACTTC. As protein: CASRVRGLRQETQYF.

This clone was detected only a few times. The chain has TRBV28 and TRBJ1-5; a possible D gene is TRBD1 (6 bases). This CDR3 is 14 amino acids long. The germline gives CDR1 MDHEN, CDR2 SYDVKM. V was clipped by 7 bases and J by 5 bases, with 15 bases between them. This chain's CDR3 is CASILRGRHQPQHF. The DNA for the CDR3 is TGTGCCAGCATCCTGCGGGGGCGACATCAGCCCCAGCATTTT.

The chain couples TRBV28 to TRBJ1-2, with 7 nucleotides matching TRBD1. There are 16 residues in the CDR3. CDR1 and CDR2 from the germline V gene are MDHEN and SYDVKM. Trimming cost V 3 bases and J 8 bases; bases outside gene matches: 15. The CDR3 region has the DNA TGTGCCAGCAGTTTGGCTAGTCAACAGGGGAGAGGGGGCTACACCTTC. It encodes CASSLASQQGRGGYTF.

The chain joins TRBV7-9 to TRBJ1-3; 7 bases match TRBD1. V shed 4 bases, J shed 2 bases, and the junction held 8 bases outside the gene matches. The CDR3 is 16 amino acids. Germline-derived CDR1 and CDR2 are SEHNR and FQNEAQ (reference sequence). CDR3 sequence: CASSSNIRGPGNTIYF. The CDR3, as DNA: TGTGCCAGCAGCTCGAATATTAGGGGGCCTGGAAACACCATATATTTT.